This T cell receptor beta chain was captured by sequencing in a study of T cell changes during pregnancy in multiple sclerosis. This clone was recorded only once. V was clipped by 5 bases and J by 5 bases; unmatched bases: 2. The CDR3 contains 13 residues. Germline V gene sequence: CDR1 MNHEY, CDR2 SMNVEV (reference sequence). Here immunoSEQ multiplex PCR was the method, and the copy in TCRdb shows in-frame clones only, minus some. The data contain more than 35,000 clones, around 94% of them singletons. The chain links TRBV27 to TRBJ1-5; 8 bases are shared with TRBD1. The sequence came from a female donor with multiple sclerosis, enrolled in a pregnancy study. The starting material was CD8+ T cells from peripheral blood mononuclear cells, obtained in the third trimester of pregnancy. DNA for the CDR3: TGTGCCAGCAGTACAGGGGGGGATCAGCCCCAGCATTTT. It encodes CASSTGGDQPQHF.